The T cell receptor (beta chain) described here comes from a study of T cells expressing NK-cell markers. The overall study: It was from sorted CD3+CD56+NKG2C+, CD3+CD56+NKG2C- and CD3+CD56-NKG2C+ T cells that TCR beta repertoires came.

Looked up from germline, CDR1 is SGHRS and CDR2 is YFSETQ. The CDR3 spans 16 residues. Scientists made TCR beta cDNA using 5'RACE template switching with UMIs. TCRdb reprocessed the 5' RACE reads, with one entry per CDR3 protein and no DNA. This specimen shows about 150,000 distinct CDR3 sequences; the ten leading clones hold about 39%. Worth noting for this clonotype: The antigen is unknown.

Whole-study findings and limits: There were several donors in whom these clonotypes also led the CD3+CD56-NKG2C+ fraction. In several donors, dominant CD3+CD56+NKG2C+ clones formed roughly 1.0-7.5% of CD8+ cells.

The origin of this receptor is a woman between 50 and 59 years old in good health. The sequencing input was blood T cells: a sorted CD56 or NKG2C T cell subset, CD4+ or CD8+ T cells, or bulk PBMC T cells (not recorded which). This sequence joins TRBV5-1 and TRBJ2-2; TCRdb reports TRBD1, a call that lacks DNA to check it against. The CDR3 loop is CASSLGLQGNTGELFF.